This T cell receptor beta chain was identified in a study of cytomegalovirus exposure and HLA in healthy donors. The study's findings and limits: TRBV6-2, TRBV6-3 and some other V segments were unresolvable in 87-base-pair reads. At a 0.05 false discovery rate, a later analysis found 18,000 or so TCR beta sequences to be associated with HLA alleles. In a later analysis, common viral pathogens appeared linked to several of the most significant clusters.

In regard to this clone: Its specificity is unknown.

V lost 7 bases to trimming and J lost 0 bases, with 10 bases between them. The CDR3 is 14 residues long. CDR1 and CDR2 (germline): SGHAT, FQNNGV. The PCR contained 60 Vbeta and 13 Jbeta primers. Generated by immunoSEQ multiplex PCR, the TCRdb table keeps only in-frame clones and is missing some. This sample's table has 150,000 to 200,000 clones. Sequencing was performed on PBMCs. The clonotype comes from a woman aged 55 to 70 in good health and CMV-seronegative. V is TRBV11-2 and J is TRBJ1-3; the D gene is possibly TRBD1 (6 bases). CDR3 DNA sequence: TGTGCCAGCAAAAAGGGGGTCTCTGGAAACACCATATATTTT. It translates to CASKKGVSGNTIYF.